The 12 T cell receptor beta chains presented below share a single source sample, sequenced in a study of T cells in Graves' hyperthyroidism and ophthalmopathy (dated by TCRdb to the late 2010s). Library preparation was by multiplex PCR. TCRdb names Illumina HiSeq 2000 as the instrument used. Amplification of TCR beta CDR3 regions was carried out from RNA transcripts. The TCR CDR3 was subjected to a first round of RT-PCR using the HTBI primer set and the Qiagen OneStep RT-PCR kit. Through fastp at Q25 and MiXCR, TCRdb rebuilt clones from the public reads, retaining in-frame beta chains. Each CDR3 protein gets just one entry, which takes the most common genes and DNA from the rows behind it. The sample includes approximately 560,000 distinct CDR3 sequences, with around 45% observed a single time. About 8.2% of the sample lies in the top ten. The sequencing input was peripheral blood or thyroid tissue (not recorded which). These TCRs come from a woman aged 18-29 years with Graves' hyperthyroidism. Donor details come from another sample of the same person, matched by shared clones.

In the case of this clonotype: A much larger clone is a single base away; this may be a read error. The V and J genes are TRBV11-2 and TRBJ1-3; no firm D call. Germline lookup yields CDR1 SGHAT and CDR2 FQNNGV. This CDR3 has 13 residues. CDR3 DNA: TGTGCCAGCAGCCCTCCACGGGGAAGCACCATATATTTT. It yields the protein CASSPPRGSTIYF.

Notes on this clonotype: The germline gene is not matched at one end of the junction; a read error may be the cause. The rearrangement links TRBV24-1 to TRBJ1-5, with 8 bases aligning to TRBD1. The germline gives CDR1 KGHDR, CDR2 SFDVKD. The CDR3 covers 16 residues. DNA for the CDR3: TGTGCCAGCAGTGAAGGACAGGGCTTATACAATCAGCCCCAGCATTTT. This codes for CASSEGQGLYNQPQHF.

The chain couples TRBV7-9 to TRBJ1-1; 8 bases match TRBD1. Germline V gene lookup returns CDR1 SEHNR and CDR2 FQNEAQ (reference sequence). V trimming: 5 bases; J trimming: 4 bases; junction bases outside the gene matches: 9. The CDR3 consists of 15 residues. Written as DNA, the CDR3 is TGTGCCAGCAGCCTACCGACAGGGGTTCCCACTGAAGCTTTCTTT. The encoded protein is CASSLPTGVPTEAFF.

The CDR3 spells CSSRDSDNSPLHF. The CDR3 DNA reads as TGCAGCAGCCGGGACAGCGATAATTCACCCCTCCACTTT. The V call is TRBV29-1, the J call TRBJ1-6, with 7 bases matching TRBD1. CDR3 length: 13 amino acids. The germline V gene has CDR1 SQVTM and CDR2 ANQGSEA. V lost 8 bases and J lost 5; bases outside the gene matches: 6. The whole variable domain, remainder taken from reference TRBV29-1 and TRBJ1-6, is SAVISQKPSRDICQRGTSLTIQCQVDSQVTMMFWYRQQPGQSLTLIATANQGSEATYESGFVIDKFPISRPNLTFSTLTVSNMSPEDSSIYLCSSRDSDNSPLHFGNGTRLTVT.

This clonotype was observed many times. The chain combines TRBV10-3 with TRBJ1-4; TRBD1 aligns across 8 bases. Trimming removed 2 bases from V and 6 bases from J; junction bases left unmatched: 8. Germline CDR1 reads ENHRY; CDR2 reads SYGVKD. The CDR3 contains 16 residues. The CDR3 reads CAISEMWDRSYEKLFF. Here the CDR3 DNA reads TGTGCCATCAGTGAGATGTGGGACAGGAGTTATGAAAAACTGTTTTTT.

This clonotype was picked up many times. The genes are TRBV2 and TRBJ1-2; TRBD1 agrees at 7 bases. This CDR3 region has 14 residues. V was pared by 6 bases and J by 2 bases, with 6 bases of the junction left unmatched. Germline CDR1 reads SNHLY; CDR2 reads FYNNEI. The CDR3 reads CASRPRQGNYGYTF. In DNA, the CDR3 is TGTGCCAGCAGACCAAGACAGGGCAACTATGGCTACACCTTC.

J is TRBJ1-5 and V is TRBV5-6; no clear D. From germline, CDR1 is SGHDT and CDR2 YYEEEE. Trimming took 2 bases from V and 3 from J, leaving 9 bases between them. The length of the CDR3 is 14 residues. The DNA for the CDR3 is TGTGCCAGCAGCTTTAGAGGGTTCAATCAGCCCCAGCATTTT. Residues: CASSFRGFNQPQHF.

Here the CDR3 DNA reads TGTGCCACCAGTGGGGGGGACGCGGGGTATGAGCAGTACTTC. Translated, it gives CATSGGDAGYEQYF. V usage is TRBV24-1 and J usage is TRBJ2-7, with D maybe TRBD2 (6 bases). The V end lost 5 bases, the J end lost 7 bases, and 17 bases lay between the germline ends. This CDR3 contains 14 residues. The V gene's germline CDR1 is KGHDR and CDR2 SFDVKD.

In regard to this clonotype: At one of its ends the junction is not consistent with the germline gene, which may arise from a read error. The gene calls are TRBV25-1 and TRBJ1-1; D gene ambiguous. The CDR3 totals 13 residues. Germline V gene lookup returns CDR1 MGHDK and CDR2 SYGVNS. The CDR3 region has the DNA TGTGCCAGCAGCCTGGACCCGAACACTGAAGTTTTCTTT. Translation: CASSLDPNTEVFF.

On this clonotype itself: Germline and junction disagree at one end, which may indicate a read error. The chain is built from TRBV10-3 and TRBJ1-4; D uncertain. The CDR3 length is 14 residues. Looked up from germline, CDR1 is ENHRY and CDR2 is SYGVKD. The CDR3 DNA sequence: TGTGCCAGCAGTCGCCAGCGGGGTAATGAAAAACTGTTTTTT. This translates into CASSRQRGNEKLFF.

In its sample, this clonotype was seen many times. The chain uses TRBV2 and TRBJ1-3; a weak D match, TRBD1 (6 bases). This CDR3 region has 13 residues. Germline V lookup: CDR1 SNHLY, CDR2 FYNNEI. The germline V and J ends were trimmed by 6 bases and 4 bases, with 10 bases remaining between them. In DNA form, the CDR3 reads TGTGCCAGCAGGGACAGCCAAGGAAACACCATATATTTT. Translation: CASRDSQGNTIYF.

This clonotype appeared many times. The DNA for the CDR3 is TGTGCCAGCAGCGTGGGGACAGGGGGTTTTTCACCCCTCCACTTT. Its translation: CASSVGTGGFSPLHF. This chain uses TRBV9 with TRBJ1-6, with TRBD1 matching over 11 bases. After removal of 2 bases from V and 9 bases from J, the junction contained 4 bases not matched to a gene. Looked up from germline, CDR1 is SGDLS and CDR2 is YYNGEE. The CDR3 is made up of 15 amino acids.